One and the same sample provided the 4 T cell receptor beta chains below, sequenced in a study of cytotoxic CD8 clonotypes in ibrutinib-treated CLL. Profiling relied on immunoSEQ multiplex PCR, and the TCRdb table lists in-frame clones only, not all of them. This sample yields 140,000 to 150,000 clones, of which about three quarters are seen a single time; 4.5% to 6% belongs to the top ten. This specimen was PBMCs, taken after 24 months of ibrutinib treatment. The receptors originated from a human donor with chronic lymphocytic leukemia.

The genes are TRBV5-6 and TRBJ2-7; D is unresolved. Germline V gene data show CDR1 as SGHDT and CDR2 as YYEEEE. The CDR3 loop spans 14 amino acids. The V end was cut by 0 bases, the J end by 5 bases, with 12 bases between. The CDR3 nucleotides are TGTGCCAGCAGCTTGGGTGGCTTAGGCAACGAGCAGTACTTC. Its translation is CASSLGGLGNEQYF.

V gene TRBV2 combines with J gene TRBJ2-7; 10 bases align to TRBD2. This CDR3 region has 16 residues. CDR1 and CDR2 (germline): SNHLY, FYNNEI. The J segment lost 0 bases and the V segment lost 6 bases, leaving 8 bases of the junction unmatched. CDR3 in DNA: TGTGCCAGCAGACGGACTAGCGGCCCGAGCTCCTACGAGCAGTACTTC. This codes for CASRRTSGPSSYEQYF.

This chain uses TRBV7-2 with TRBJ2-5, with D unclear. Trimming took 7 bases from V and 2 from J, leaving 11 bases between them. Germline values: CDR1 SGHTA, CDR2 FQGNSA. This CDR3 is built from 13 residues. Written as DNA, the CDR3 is TGTGCCAGCACCCGGGTGGGGCAAGAGACCCAGTACTTC. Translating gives CASTRVGQETQYF.

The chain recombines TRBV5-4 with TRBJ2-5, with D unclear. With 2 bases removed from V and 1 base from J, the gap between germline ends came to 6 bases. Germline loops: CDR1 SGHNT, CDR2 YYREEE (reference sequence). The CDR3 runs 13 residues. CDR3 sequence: CASSFGSQETQYF. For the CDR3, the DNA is TGTGCCAGCAGCTTTGGCAGCCAAGAGACCCAGTACTTC.